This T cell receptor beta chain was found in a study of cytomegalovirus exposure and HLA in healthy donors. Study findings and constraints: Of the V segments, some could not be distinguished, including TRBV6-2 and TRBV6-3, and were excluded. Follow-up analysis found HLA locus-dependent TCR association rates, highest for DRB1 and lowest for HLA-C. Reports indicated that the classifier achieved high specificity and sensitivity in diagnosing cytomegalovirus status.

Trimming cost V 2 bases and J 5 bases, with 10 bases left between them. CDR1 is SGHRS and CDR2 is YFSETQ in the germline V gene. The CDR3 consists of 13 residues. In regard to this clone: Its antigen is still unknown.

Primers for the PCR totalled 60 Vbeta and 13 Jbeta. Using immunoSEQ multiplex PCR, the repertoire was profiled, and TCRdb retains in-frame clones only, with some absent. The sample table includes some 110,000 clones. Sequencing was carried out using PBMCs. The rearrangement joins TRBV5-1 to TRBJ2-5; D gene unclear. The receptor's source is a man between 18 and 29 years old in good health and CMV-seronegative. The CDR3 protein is CASSFGAEETQYF. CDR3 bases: TGCGCCAGCAGCTTTGGTGCCGAGGAGACCCAGTACTTC.